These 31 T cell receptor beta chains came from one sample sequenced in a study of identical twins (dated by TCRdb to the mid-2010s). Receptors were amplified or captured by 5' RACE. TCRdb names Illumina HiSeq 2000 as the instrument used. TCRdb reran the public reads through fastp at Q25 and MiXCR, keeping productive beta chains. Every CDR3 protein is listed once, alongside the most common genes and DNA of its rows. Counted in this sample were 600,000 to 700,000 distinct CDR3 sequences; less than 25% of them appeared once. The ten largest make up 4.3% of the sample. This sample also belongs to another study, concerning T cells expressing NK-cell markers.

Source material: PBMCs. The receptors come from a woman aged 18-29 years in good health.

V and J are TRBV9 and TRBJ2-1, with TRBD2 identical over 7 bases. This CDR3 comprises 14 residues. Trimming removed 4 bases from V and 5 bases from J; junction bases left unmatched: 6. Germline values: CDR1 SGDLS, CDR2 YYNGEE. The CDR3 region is CASSLRDYDNEQFF. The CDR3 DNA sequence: TGTGCCAGCAGCCTCCGGGACTACGACAATGAGCAGTTCTTC.

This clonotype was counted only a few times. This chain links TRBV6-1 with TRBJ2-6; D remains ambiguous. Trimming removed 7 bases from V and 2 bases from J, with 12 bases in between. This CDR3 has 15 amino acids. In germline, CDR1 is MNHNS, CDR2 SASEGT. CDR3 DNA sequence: TGTGCCAGCACCCTACAGCGAACTGGGGCCAACGTCCTGACTTTC. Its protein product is CASTLQRTGANVLTF.

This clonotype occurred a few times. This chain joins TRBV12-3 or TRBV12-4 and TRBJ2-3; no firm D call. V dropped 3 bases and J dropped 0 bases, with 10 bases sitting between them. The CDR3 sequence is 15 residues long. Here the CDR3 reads CASSFGGRSTDTQYF. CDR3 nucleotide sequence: TGTGCCAGCAGTTTCGGCGGTAGGAGCACAGATACGCAGTATTTT.

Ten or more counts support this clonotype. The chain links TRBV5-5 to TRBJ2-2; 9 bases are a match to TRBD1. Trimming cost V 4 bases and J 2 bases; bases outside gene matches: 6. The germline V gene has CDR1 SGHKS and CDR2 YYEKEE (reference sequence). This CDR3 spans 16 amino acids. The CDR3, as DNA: TGTGCCAGCAGCCTTAGGACAGGGGCAAACACCGGGGAGCTGTTTTTT. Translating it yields CASSLRTGANTGELFF.

The CDR3 loop reads CASSLAHLFYGYTF. CDR3 DNA sequence: TGTGCCAGCAGCTTAGCCCACTTATTCTATGGCTACACCTTC. V is TRBV7-9 and J is TRBJ1-2, with D uncertain. Germline V lookup: CDR1 SEHNR, CDR2 FQNEAQ (reference sequence). The V and J ends lost 0 bases and 4 bases respectively, with 9 bases between them. The CDR3 covers 14 residues.

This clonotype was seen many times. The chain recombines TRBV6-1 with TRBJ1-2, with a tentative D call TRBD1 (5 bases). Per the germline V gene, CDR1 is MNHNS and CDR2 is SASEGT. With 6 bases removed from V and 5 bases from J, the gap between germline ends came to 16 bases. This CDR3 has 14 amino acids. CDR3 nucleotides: TGTGCCAGCAGCGAGACAGCCCGCCTATATGGCTACACCTTC. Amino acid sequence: CASSETARLYGYTF.

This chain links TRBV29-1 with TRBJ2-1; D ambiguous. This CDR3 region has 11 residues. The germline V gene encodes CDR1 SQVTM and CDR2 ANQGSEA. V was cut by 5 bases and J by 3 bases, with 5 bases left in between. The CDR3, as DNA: TGCAGCGTTAACCGCTACAATGAGCAGTTCTTC. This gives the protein CSVNRYNEQFF.

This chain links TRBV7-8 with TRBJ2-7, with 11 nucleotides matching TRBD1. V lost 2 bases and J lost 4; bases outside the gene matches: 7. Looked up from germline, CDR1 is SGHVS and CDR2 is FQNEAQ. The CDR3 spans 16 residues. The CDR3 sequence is CASSLQEDRGPYEQYF. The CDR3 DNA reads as TGTGCCAGCAGCTTACAAGAGGACAGGGGGCCTTACGAGCAGTACTTC.

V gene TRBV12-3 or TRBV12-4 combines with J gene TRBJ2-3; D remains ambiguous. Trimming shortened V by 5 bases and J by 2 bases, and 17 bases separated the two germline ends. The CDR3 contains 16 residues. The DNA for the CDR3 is TGTGCCAGCAGTCCCGTACAATTCTCCTACACAGATACGCAGTATTTT. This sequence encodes CASSPVQFSYTDTQYF.

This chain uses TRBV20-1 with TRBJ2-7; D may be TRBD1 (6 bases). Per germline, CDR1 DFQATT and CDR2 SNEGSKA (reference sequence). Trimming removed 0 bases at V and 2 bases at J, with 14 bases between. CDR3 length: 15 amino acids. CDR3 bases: TGCAGTGCTAGAGATGCCCCCTCAGGGGCCTACGAGCAGTACTTC. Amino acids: CSARDAPSGAYEQYF.

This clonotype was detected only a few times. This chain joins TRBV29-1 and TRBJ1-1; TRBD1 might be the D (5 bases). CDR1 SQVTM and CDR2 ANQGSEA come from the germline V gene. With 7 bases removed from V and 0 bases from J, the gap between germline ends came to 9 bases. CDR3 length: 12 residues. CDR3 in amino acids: CSGGRVNTEAFF. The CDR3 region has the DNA TGCAGCGGGGGACGGGTGAACACTGAAGCTTTCTTT.

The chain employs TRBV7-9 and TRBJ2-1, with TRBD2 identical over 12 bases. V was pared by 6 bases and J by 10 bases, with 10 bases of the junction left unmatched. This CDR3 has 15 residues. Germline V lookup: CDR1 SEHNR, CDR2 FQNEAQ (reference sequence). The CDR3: CASRALAGGPREQFF. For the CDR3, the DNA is TGTGCCAGCAGGGCTCTAGCGGGAGGGCCTCGGGAGCAGTTCTTC. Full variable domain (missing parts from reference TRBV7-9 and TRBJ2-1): DTGVSQNPRHKITKRGQNVTFRCDPISEHNRLYWYRQTLGQGPEFLTYFQNEAQLEKSRLLSDRFSAERPKGSFSTLEIQRTEQGDSAMYLCASRALAGGPREQFFGPGTRLTVL.

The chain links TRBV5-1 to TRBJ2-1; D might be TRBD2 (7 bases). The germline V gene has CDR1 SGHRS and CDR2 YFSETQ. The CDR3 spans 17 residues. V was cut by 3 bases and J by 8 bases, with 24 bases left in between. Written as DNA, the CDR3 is TGCGCCAGCAGCTCGGTGCCTCCCGGGGGGCAAAAGGATGAGCAGTTCTTC. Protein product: CASSSVPPGGQKDEQFF. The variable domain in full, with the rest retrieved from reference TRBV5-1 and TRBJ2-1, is KAGVTQTPRYLIKTRGQQVTLSCSPISGHRSVSWYQQTPGQGLQFLFEYFSETQRNKGNFPGRFSGRQFSNSRSEMNVSTLELGDSALYLCASSSVPPGGQKDEQFFGPGTRLTVL.

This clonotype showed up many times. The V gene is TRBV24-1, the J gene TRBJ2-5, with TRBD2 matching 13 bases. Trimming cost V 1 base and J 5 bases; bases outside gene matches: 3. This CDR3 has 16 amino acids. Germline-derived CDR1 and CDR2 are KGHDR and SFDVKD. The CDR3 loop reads CATSDFGLAGVETQYF. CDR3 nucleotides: TGTGCCACCAGTGATTTCGGACTAGCGGGAGTCGAGACCCAGTACTTC.

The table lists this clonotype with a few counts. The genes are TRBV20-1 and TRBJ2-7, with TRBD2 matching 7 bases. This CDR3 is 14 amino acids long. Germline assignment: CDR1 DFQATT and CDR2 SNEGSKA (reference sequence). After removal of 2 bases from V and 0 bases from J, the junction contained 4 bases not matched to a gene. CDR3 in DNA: TGCAGTGCTAGATCGCAGCGGGGCTCCTACGAGCAGTACTTC. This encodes CSARSQRGSYEQYF.

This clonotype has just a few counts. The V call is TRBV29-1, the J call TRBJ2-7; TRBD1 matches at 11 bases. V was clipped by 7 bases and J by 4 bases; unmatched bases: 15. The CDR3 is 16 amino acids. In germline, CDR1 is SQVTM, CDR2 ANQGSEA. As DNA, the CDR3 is TGCAGCGCTACCGTCCTTGGACAGGGGGCCGGTTACGAGCAGTACTTC. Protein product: CSATVLGQGAGYEQYF.

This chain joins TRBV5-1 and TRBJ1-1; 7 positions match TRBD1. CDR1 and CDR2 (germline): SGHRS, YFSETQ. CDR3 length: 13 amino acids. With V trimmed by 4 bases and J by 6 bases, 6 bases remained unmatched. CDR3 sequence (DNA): TGCGCCAGCAGCATTTACAGGGGCGCTGAAGCTTTCTTT. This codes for CASSIYRGAEAFF.

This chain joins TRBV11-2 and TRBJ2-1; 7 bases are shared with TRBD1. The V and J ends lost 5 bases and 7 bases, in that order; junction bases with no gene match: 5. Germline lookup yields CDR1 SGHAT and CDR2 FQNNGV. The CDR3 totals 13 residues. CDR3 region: CASSELQGNEQFF. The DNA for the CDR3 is TGTGCCAGCAGCGAGCTACAGGGGAATGAGCAGTTCTTC. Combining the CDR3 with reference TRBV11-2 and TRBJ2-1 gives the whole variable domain EAGVAQSPRYKIIEKRQSVAFWCNPISGHATLYWYQQILGQGPKLLIQFQNNGVVDDSQLPKDRFSAERLKGVDSTLKIQPAKLEDSAVYLCASSELQGNEQFFGPGTRLTVL.

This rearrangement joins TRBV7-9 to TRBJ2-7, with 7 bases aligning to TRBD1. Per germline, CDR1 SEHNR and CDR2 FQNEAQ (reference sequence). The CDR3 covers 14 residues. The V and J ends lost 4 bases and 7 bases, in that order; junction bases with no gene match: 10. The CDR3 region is CASSSGTVSGEQYF. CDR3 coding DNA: TGTGCCAGCAGCTCCGGGACAGTCTCGGGAGAGCAGTACTTC.

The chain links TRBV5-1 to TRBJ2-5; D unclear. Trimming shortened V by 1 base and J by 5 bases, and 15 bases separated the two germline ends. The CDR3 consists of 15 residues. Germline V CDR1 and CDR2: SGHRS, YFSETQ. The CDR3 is CASSLSWQVAETQYF. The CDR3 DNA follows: TGCGCCAGCAGCTTGAGTTGGCAGGTCGCCGAGACCCAGTACTTC.

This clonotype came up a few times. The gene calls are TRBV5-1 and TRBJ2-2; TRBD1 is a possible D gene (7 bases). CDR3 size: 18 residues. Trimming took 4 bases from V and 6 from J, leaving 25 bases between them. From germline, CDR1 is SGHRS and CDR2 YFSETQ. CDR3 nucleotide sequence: TGCGCCAGCAGCCCGGAGGGGACGAGACAGGGTGGAGCCGGGGAGCTGTTTTTT. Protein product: CASSPEGTRQGGAGELFF.

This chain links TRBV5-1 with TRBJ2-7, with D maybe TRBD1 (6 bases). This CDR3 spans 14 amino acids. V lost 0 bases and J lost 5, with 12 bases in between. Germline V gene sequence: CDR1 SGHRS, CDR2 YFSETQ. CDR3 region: CASSLGQGLDEQYF. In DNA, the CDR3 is TGCGCCAGCAGCTTGGGGCAGGGGCTCGACGAGCAGTACTTC. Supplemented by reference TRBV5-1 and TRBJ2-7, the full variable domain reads KAGVTQTPRYLIKTRGQQVTLSCSPISGHRSVSWYQQTPGQGLQFLFEYFSETQRNKGNFPGRFSGRQFSNSRSEMNVSTLELGDSALYLCASSLGQGLDEQYFGPGTRLTVT.

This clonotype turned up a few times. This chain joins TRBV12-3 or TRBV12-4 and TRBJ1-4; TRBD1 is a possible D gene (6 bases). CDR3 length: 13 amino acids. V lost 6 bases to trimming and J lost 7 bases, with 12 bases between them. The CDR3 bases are TGTGCCAGCAGCCTCAGCAGGGGTGAAAAACTGTTTTTT. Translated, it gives CASSLSRGEKLFF.

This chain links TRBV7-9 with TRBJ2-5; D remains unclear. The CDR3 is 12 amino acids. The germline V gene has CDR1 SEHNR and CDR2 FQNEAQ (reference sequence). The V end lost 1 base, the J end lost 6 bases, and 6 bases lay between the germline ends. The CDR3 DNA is TGTGCCAGCAGCTTAGTTATGCAGACCCAGTACTTC. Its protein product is CASSLVMQTQYF.

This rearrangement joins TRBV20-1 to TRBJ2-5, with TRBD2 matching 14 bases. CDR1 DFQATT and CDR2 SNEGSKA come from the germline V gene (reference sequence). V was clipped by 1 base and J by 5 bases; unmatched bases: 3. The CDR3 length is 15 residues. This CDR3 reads CSARGGTSGGETQYF. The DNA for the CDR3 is TGCAGTGCTAGAGGAGGGACTAGCGGGGGCGAGACCCAGTACTTC.

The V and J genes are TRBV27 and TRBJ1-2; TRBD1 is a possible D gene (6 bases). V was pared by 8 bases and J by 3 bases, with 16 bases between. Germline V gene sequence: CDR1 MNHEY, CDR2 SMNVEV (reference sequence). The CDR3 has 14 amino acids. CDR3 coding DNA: TGTGCCAGCGGGCAACAGGGTAAATACTATGGCTACACCTTC. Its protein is CASGQQGKYYGYTF.

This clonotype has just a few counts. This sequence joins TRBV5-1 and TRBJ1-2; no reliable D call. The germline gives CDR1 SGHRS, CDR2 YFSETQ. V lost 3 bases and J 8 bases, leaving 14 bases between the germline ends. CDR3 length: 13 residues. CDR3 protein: CASSSWVEDGYTF. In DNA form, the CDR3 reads TGCGCCAGCAGCTCCTGGGTCGAAGACGGCTACACCTTC. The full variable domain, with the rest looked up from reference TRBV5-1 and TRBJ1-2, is KAGVTQTPRYLIKTRGQQVTLSCSPISGHRSVSWYQQTPGQGLQFLFEYFSETQRNKGNFPGRFSGRQFSNSRSEMNVSTLELGDSALYLCASSSWVEDGYTFGSGTRLTVV.

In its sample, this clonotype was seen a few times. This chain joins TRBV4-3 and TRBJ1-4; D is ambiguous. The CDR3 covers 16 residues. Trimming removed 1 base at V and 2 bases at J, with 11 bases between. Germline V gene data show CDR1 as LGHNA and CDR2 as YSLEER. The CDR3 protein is CASSQVPGATNEKLFF. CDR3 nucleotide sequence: TGCGCCAGCAGCCAAGTCCCAGGCGCCACTAATGAAAAACTGTTTTTT.

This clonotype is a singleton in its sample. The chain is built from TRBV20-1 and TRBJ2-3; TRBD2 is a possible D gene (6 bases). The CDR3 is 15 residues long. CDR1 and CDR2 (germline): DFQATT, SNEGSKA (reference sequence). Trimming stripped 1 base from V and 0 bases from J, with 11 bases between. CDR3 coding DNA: TGCAGTGCTAGAGTAGGCGGGACTAGCACAGATACGCAGTATTTT. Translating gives CSARVGGTSTDTQYF.

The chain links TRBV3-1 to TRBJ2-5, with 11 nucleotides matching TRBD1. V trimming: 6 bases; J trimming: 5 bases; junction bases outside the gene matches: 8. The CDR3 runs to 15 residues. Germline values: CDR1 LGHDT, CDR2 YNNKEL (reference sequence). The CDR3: CASSRWTGGRETQYF. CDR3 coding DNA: TGTGCCAGCAGTCGATGGACAGGGGGCCGGGAGACCCAGTACTTC.

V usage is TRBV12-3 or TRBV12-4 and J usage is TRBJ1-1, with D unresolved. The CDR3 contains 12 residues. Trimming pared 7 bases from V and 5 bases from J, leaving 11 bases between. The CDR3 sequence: CASTRDGTEAFF. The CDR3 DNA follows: TGTGCCAGCACCCGCGATGGAACTGAAGCTTTCTTT.